This record concerns one TCR beta chain sequence. Its cognate antigen is unknown. The data belong to a study of identical twins. V lost 2 bases to trimming and J lost 5 bases, with 15 bases between them. Germline V gives CDR1 MNHEY, CDR2 SVGAGI. CDR3 length equals 15 residues. TCRdb reanalysed the 5' RACE reads using MiXCR and keeps one entry per CDR3 protein. This sample carries fewer than 650,000 distinct CDR3 sequences, around 9.6% of them seen once, and the ten largest clones take 2.5% to 3.5%. Regarding the study as a whole: Twin sharing of out-of-frame TCR alpha was underestimated by models in monozygotic pairs.

These data also formed part of another study, on yellow fever vaccine responses in identical twins.

The sequenced sample consisted of PBMCs. This clonotype was sampled from a woman younger than 30 in good health. V is TRBV6-5 and J is TRBJ2-5; D is possibly TRBD2 (5 bases). The chain's CDR3 is CASSYTSSGSETQYF. The CDR3 nucleotides read TGTGCCAGCAGTTACACCAGTTCGGGGTCCGAGACCCAGTACTTC.